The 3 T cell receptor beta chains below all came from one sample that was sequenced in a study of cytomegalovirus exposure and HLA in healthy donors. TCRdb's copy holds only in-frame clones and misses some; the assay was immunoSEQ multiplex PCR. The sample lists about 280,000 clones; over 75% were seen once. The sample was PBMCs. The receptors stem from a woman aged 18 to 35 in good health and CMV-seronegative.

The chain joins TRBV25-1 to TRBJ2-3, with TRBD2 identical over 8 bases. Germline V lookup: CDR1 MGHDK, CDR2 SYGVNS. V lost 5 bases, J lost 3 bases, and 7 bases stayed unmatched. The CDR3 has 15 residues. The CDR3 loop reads CASSPREGQTDTQYF. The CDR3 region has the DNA TGTGCCAGCAGTCCCCGGGAGGGCCAAACAGATACGCAGTATTTT.

The CDR3 here is CASSDSGSSAPWNEQFF. The CDR3, as DNA: TGTGCCAGCAGCGATAGCGGGAGTAGTGCCCCGTGGAATGAGCAGTTCTTC. V gene TRBV9 combines with J gene TRBJ2-1, with TRBD2 matching 9 bases. Per the germline V gene, CDR1 is SGDLS and CDR2 is YYNGEE. J gave up 7 bases and V 3 bases, and 14 bases lay outside the gene matches. CDR3 length: 17 amino acids.

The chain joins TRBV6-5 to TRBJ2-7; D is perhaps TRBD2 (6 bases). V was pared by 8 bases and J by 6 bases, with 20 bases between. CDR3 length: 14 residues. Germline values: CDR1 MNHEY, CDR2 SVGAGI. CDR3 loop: CASASPVEGREQYF. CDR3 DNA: TGTGCCAGCGCGTCCCCGGTGGAGGGGCGCGAGCAGTACTTC.